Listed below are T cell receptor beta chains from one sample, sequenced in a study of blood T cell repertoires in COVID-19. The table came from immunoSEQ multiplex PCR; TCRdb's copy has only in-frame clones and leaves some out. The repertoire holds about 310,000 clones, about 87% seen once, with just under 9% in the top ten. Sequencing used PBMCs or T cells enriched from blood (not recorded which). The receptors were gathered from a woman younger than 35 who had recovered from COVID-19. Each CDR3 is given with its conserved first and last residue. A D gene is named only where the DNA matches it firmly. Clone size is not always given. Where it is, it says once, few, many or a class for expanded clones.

CASSRLAGDYEQYF	TGTGCCAGCAGCCGACTAGCGGGCGACTACGAGCAGTACTTC	NA	TRBD2	TRBV11-1	TRBJ2-7
CASRGFSGSPYEQYF	TGTGCCAGCAGGGGATTCAGCGGGAGTCCCTACGAGCAGTACTTC	NA	TRBD2	TRBV7-9	TRBJ2-7
CASSKEWEYYGYTF	TGTGCCAGCAGCAAAGAGTGGGAGTACTATGGCTACACCTTC	NA	NA	TRBV6-5	TRBJ1-2
CASSFGGNYGYTF	TGCGCCAGCAGCTTTGGCGGTAACTATGGCTACACCTTC	NA	NA	TRBV5-1	TRBJ1-2
CASIPPGATNEKLFF	TGTGCCAGCATTCCCCCAGGGGCAACTAATGAAAAACTGTTTTTT	NA	NA	TRBV27	TRBJ1-4
CASSSETGINVYNEQFF	TGTGCCAGCAGCTCCGAGACAGGGATCAACGTCTACAATGAGCAGTTCTTC	NA	TRBD1	TRBV7-2	TRBJ2-1
CASSPLAGVQETQYF	TGTGCCAGCAGCCCCTTAGCGGGGGTCCAAGAGACCCAGTACTTC	NA	TRBD2	TRBV3-1/TRBV3-2	TRBJ2-5
CASSQVWDRAYGYTF	TGCGCCAGCAGCCAAGTTTGGGACAGGGCCTATGGCTACACCTTC	once	TRBD1	TRBV4-1	TRBJ1-2
CASRGTGGSARQPQHF	TGTGCCAGTAGGGGGACAGGGGGCTCCGCTAGACAGCCCCAGCATTTT	NA	TRBD1	TRBV19	TRBJ1-5
CASSSGLARTDTQYF	TGTGCCAGCAGCTCCGGACTAGCGAGGACAGATACGCAGTATTTT	NA	TRBD2	TRBV7-3	TRBJ2-3
CATSRDNRELGEQYF	TGTGCCACCAGCAGGGACAACAGAGAGTTAGGAGAGCAGTACTTC	NA	NA	TRBV15	TRBJ2-7
CASSLAGSFHEQYF	TGTGCCAGCAGTTTGGCGGGGTCCTTCCACGAGCAGTACTTC	NA	NA	TRBV28	TRBJ2-7
CSVGALQRPTEAFF	TGCAGCGTTGGCGCCCTACAGAGACCCACTGAAGCTTTCTTT	NA	NA	TRBV29-1	TRBJ1-1
CASSLSDGQSGRSYEQYF	TGTGCCAGCAGTTTGTCCGACGGTCAAAGCGGGAGATCCTACGAGCAGTACTTC	NA	TRBD2	TRBV27	TRBJ2-7
CASSYSGQPQHF	TGTGCCAGCAGTTATTCGGGACAGCCCCAGCATTTT	NA	NA	TRBV6-5	TRBJ1-5
CASSLAGSGYTF	TGTGCCAGCAGCTTAGCGGGAAGCGGCTACACCTTC	NA	NA	TRBV11-3	TRBJ1-2
CATSDPDRWGAGELFF	TGTGCCACCAGTGATCCGGACAGGTGGGGAGCCGGGGAGCTGTTTTTT	once	TRBD1	TRBV24-1	TRBJ2-2
CASRELDTQYF	TGTGCCAGTAGGGAGTTGGATACGCAGTATTTT	NA	NA	TRBV19	TRBJ2-3
CASSQDLGDNYGYTF	TGTGCCAGCAGCCAAGATCTGGGGGACAATTATGGCTACACCTTC	few	NA	TRBV3-1/TRBV3-2	TRBJ1-2
CASSLVERTEQYF	TGTGCCAGCAGCTTAGTGGAGCGAACCGAGCAGTACTTC	NA	NA	TRBV7-2	TRBJ2-7
CASSSLGGKNEQFF	TGTGCCAGCAGCTCGCTGGGGGGAAAGAATGAGCAGTTCTTC	NA	NA	TRBV7-8	TRBJ2-1
CASSQDRLSDTIYF	TGCGCCAGCAGCCAAGATAGACTCTCCGACACCATATATTTT	NA	NA	TRBV4-3	TRBJ1-3
CASSLDGGTVKGRGGYTF	TGTGCCAGCAGCTTAGACGGGGGCACAGTTAAAGGGAGGGGTGGCTACACCTTC	NA	NA	TRBV7-8	TRBJ1-2
CAIRTGQNYGYTF	TGTGCCATCAGGACAGGGCAAAACTATGGCTACACCTTC	NA	TRBD1	TRBV10-3	TRBJ1-2
CASSPQGGNGYTF	TGTGCCAGCAGCCCACAAGGGGGCAATGGCTACACCTTC	NA	TRBD1	TRBV7-8	TRBJ1-2
CASSIGLAGGNEQFF	TGTGCCAGCAGCATCGGACTAGCGGGGGGGAATGAGCAGTTCTTC	once	TRBD2	TRBV2	TRBJ2-1
CASSQGGTSYNEQFF	TGTGCCAGCAGCCAAGGGGGCACATCCTACAATGAGCAGTTCTTC	once	NA	TRBV3-1/TRBV3-2	TRBJ2-1
CASRPPGNYEQYF	TGTGCCAGCCGACCGCCAGGGAACTACGAGCAGTACTTC	NA	NA	TRBV28	TRBJ2-7
CASSMNGDTDTQYF	TGTGCCAGTAGTATGAACGGGGACACAGATACGCAGTATTTT	NA	NA	TRBV19	TRBJ2-3